This is a list of T cell receptor beta chains from one sample in a study of T cells in Graves' hyperthyroidism and ophthalmopathy. TCRdb re-analysed the multiplex PCR reads in MiXCR, keeping a single row per CDR3 protein. The sample shows about 200,000 distinct CDR3 sequences, roughly a sixth of them seen only once. What was sequenced was blood. The receptors here all came from a woman in her forties or fifties with Graves' hyperthyroidism. The CDR3 runs from the conserved cysteine through the conserved F or W. D genes are given only for firm matches. Expanded clones get a size class; other rows say once, few or many, or leave the size out.

TRBV5-6	few	TRBJ1-3	.	TGTGCCAGCAGCTTCATGGCTCAAGGAAACACCATATATTTT	CASSFMAQGNTIYF
TRBV11-1	many	TRBJ2-2	.	TGTGCCAGCAGCGACCTTGAAAGGGCCATGAACGGGGAGCTGTTTTTT	CASSDLERAMNGELFF
TRBV12-3/TRBV12-4	many	TRBJ2-1	TRBD2	TGTGCCGTTGGGGGACTAGCTCCAATAGGTGAGCAGTTCTTC	CAVGGLAPIGEQFF
TRBV12-3/TRBV12-4	many	TRBJ2-4	TRBD1	TGTGCCAGCAGGGGACAGGGGTACATTCAGTACTTC	CASRGQGYIQYF
TRBV20-1	few	TRBJ2-7	TRBD1	TGCAGTGCTAACAGGGGATACGAGCAGTACTTC	CSANRGYEQYF
TRBV13	.	TRBJ1-1	TRBD1	TGTGCCAGCACCCTTAGGACAGGGCCACCTCTCGCATCCACTGAAGCTTTCTTT	CASTLRTGPPLASTEAFF
TRBV27	many	TRBJ1-1	TRBD1	TGTGCCAGCACACCGGGACAGGGGGCAACGTTAGCTTTCTTT	CASTPGQGATLAFF
TRBV3-1	many	TRBJ1-1	.	TGTGCCAGCAGCCCTCGGGGTTCGAACACTGAAGCTTTCTTT	CASSPRGSNTEAFF
TRBV7-8	many	TRBJ1-2	.	TGTGCCAGCAGCTTAGGACAGTTGAACTATGGCTACACCTTC	CASSLGQLNYGYTF
TRBV6-2/TRBV6-3	many	TRBJ2-2	.	TGTGCCAGCAGCCCGACTTTGGTCACCGGGGAGCTGTTTTTT	CASSPTLVTGELFF
TRBV9	few	TRBJ2-7	.	TGTGCCAGCAGCGGAGGGCCACAGAAATCGGACTACGAGCAGTACTTC	CASSGGPQKSDYEQYF
TRBV4-1	.	TRBJ2-3	.	TGCGCCAGCAGTCCCGGGGCCAGTGGGACAGATACGCAGTATTTT	CASSPGASGTDTQYF
TRBV30	many	TRBJ2-1	.	TGTGCCTGGAGTGTGCGTAACGGCTACAATGAGCAGTTCTTC	CAWSVRNGYNEQFF
TRBV30	.	TRBJ1-2	.	TGTGCCTGGGAAGGAACAGGGCCTAACTATGGCTACACCTTC	CAWEGTGPNYGYTF
TRBV27	many	TRBJ2-7	TRBD1	TGTGCCAGCAGTTTATCCCGGACAGGGGGAACCTACGAGCAGTACTTC	CASSLSRTGGTYEQYF
TRBV7-9	.	TRBJ2-3	.	TGTGCCAGCAGCTTCCAAGTTAGCGGAACTAGCACAGATACGCAGTATTTT	CASSFQVSGTSTDTQYF
TRBV20-1	few	TRBJ1-1	.	TGCAGTGCCGGGGGGGGAAGCGACAGGAAAGCTTTCTTT	CSAGGGSDRKAFF
TRBV19	few	TRBJ2-1	.	TGTGCCAGTAGTATTTCCCGGCCGCCGGGGGACAATGAGCAGTTCTTC	CASSISRPPGDNEQFF
TRBV6-1	few	TRBJ2-1	.	TGTGCCAGCAGTGAAGGAGGAGGGGAGCAGTTCTTC	CASSEGGGEQFF
TRBV5-6	few	TRBJ2-7	.	TGTGCCAGCAGCCGTACTTTGGGGACCGGGGTATCCTACGAGCAGTACTTC	CASSRTLGTGVSYEQYF
TRBV15	many	TRBJ1-3	.	TGTGCCACCAGCACTAGCCGGACGTACGGAAACACCATATATTTT	CATSTSRTYGNTIYF
TRBV30	many	TRBJ2-5	TRBD2	TGTGCCTGGAGTGAATACTTCGGTAGCGGGAGGGAGACCCAGTACTTC	CAWSEYFGSGRETQYF
TRBV10-1	few	TRBJ2-1	TRBD2	TGCGCCAGCAGTACCGGGACTAGCGGGTCTTTTGAGCAGTTCTTC	CASSTGTSGSFEQFF
TRBV12-3/TRBV12-4	.	TRBJ1-1	.	TGTGCCAGCAGTTCCACTTGGGGGGCTGAAGCTTTCTTT	CASSSTWGAEAFF
TRBV6-1	many	TRBJ2-5	TRBD2	TGTGCCAGCAGGGCTCTAGCGGGGCAAGAGACCCAGTACTTC	CASRALAGQETQYF
TRBV9	few	TRBJ2-1	TRBD2	TGTGCCAGCAGCGTAGAGCCTGGGGCTAGCGGCTACAATGAGCAGTTCTTC	CASSVEPGASGYNEQFF
TRBV12-3/TRBV12-4	many	TRBJ1-1	.	TGTGCCAGCAGTCCTCGGGCCGGAGCAGCCACTGAAGCTTTCTTT	CASSPRAGAATEAFF
TRBV6-1	many	TRBJ1-1	.	TGTGCCAGCAGTGAATTGTCACCCCCAAGGGCTTTCTTT	CASSELSPPRAFF
TRBV20-1	.	TRBJ2-5	TRBD1	TGCAGTGCTAGGAAAGGGGGCTCCCAAGAGACCCAGCACTTC	CSARKGGSQETQHF
TRBV30	many	TRBJ1-1	TRBD1	TGTGCCTGGGAAGAGGGACAGGGAAACACTGAAGCTTTCTTT	CAWEEGQGNTEAFF
TRBV13	.	TRBJ2-7	.	TGTGCCAGCAGCTTAGGGAGATCGGACCATTCGGTTACCTACGAGCAGTACTTC	CASSLGRSDHSVTYEQYF
TRBV7-9	.	TRBJ2-2	TRBD2	TGTGCCAGCAGCTGGAGGAAGCGGGAGGGGAACACCGGGGAGCTGTTTTTT	CASSWRKREGNTGELFF
TRBV7-2	many	TRBJ2-1	.	TGTGCCAGCAGCTTAATCTTACAACCCGTAGGCTACAATGAGCAGTTCTTC	CASSLILQPVGYNEQFF
TRBV2	many	TRBJ1-1	TRBD1	TGTGCCAGCACCCCGGACAGGGTTGATGCTTTCTTT	CASTPDRVDAFF
TRBV18	few	TRBJ1-2	TRBD1	TGTGCCAGCTCACGGCCGGGACAGGGAGCCTATGGCTACACCTTC	CASSRPGQGAYGYTF
TRBV10-1	few	TRBJ2-2	.	TGCGCCAGCAGTGAGTCAGTGGCTACCGGGGAGCTGTTTTTT	CASSESVATGELFF
TRBV20-1	many	TRBJ2-1	TRBD2	TGCAGTGCGATAGCGGGAGGGCCTAACAATGAGCAGTTCTTC	CSAIAGGPNNEQFF
TRBV28	.	TRBJ2-7	TRBD2	TGTGCCAGCAGACTAGCGGGAGTCCACGAGCAGTACTTC	CASRLAGVHEQYF
TRBV27	few	TRBJ2-7	.	TGTGCCAGCTCGGTGCGGGGTAGCTCCTACGAGCAGTACTTC	CASSVRGSSYEQYF
TRBV19	.	TRBJ2-5	.	TGTGCCAGTAGTAGTCAGGGCGGAATCCAGTACTTC	CASSSQGGIQYF
TRBV14	.	TRBJ2-7	TRBD1	TGTGCCAGCAGCCTTCGGACAGGGGAAACCTACGAGCAGTACTTC	CASSLRTGETYEQYF
TRBV5-1	.	TRBJ1-4	.	TGCGCCAGCAGCTTTACACCTGCAACTAATGAAAAACCGTTTTTT	CASSFTPATNEKPFF
TRBV14	.	TRBJ2-7	.	TGTGCCAGCAGCCAAGGAAGGCAGGGGCCGACCTACGAGCAGTACTTC	CASSQGRQGPTYEQYF
TRBV9	many	TRBJ1-5	.	TGTGCCAGCAGCGCGAACCCGTCGGCAGGTCAGCCCCAGCATTTT	CASSANPSAGQPQHF
TRBV7-9	many	TRBJ2-1	TRBD2	TGTGCCAGCAGCTTAGTGGGGCTAGCGGGGAATGAGCAGTTCTTC	CASSLVGLAGNEQFF
TRBV9	.	TRBJ2-3	.	TGTGCCAGCAGCGCGGGAGAGGGGGACACGCAGTATTTT	CASSAGEGDTQYF
TRBV7-8	many	TRBJ1-3	TRBD1	TGTGCCAGCAGCGTGACAGGGTCTGGAAACACCATATATTTT	CASSVTGSGNTIYF
TRBV6-1	many	TRBJ1-1	.	TGTGCCAGCAGTTCGGGCAGACGGACTGAAGCTTTCTTT	CASSSGRRTEAFF
TRBV13	.	TRBJ2-1	TRBD2	TGTGCCAGCAGCGTTACCGGGACTACCACCGATGAGCAGTTCTTC	CASSVTGTTTDEQFF
TRBV6-1	many	TRBJ2-7	.	TGTGCCAGCAGTGATAAGACCCCTCACGAGCAGTACTTC	CASSDKTPHEQYF
TRBV5-1	.	TRBJ1-2	.	TGCGCCAGCAGCTTGGGCCTAACAGAATATGGCTACACCTTC	CASSLGLTEYGYTF
TRBV7-9	many	TRBJ2-1	TRBD2	TGTGCCAGCAGTTTAGCGGGGAGCTCCTACAATGAGCAGTTCTTC	CASSLAGSSYNEQFF
TRBV18	few	TRBJ1-1	.	TGTGCCAGCTTGCCAGGGGTAAACACTGAAGCTTTCTTT	CASLPGVNTEAFF
TRBV9	.	TRBJ1-2	TRBD1	TGTGCCAGCAGCGTAGGTGAGACAGGGGGCTATGGCTACACCTTC	CASSVGETGGYGYTF
TRBV12-5	.	TRBJ2-2	TRBD2	TGTGCTAGTGGTTTATCTAGCGGGAGTGGCACCGGGGAGCTGTTTTTT	CASGLSSGSGTGELFF
TRBV19	few	TRBJ1-3	.	TGTGCCAGTAGTATGGACGGCTACTCTGGAAACACCATATATTTT	CASSMDGYSGNTIYF
TRBV29-1	.	TRBJ2-2	.	TGCAGCGTTGGCGGCCGGTTCAACACCGGGGAGCTGTTTTTT	CSVGGRFNTGELFF
TRBV12-3/TRBV12-4	.	TRBJ2-2	TRBD1	TGTGCCAGCAGTTTAGTCACAGGGGGTAGCGGGGAGCTGTTTTTT	CASSLVTGGSGELFF
TRBV5-5	many	TRBJ1-5	.	TGTGCCAGCAGCTTGGAGGACAGAAGCAATCAGCCCCAGCATTTT	CASSLEDRSNQPQHF
TRBV20-1	.	TRBJ2-7	.	TGCGGTGCTAGGCGGCGGGAAAAGCCTTCCTACGAGCAGTACTTC	CGARRREKPSYEQYF